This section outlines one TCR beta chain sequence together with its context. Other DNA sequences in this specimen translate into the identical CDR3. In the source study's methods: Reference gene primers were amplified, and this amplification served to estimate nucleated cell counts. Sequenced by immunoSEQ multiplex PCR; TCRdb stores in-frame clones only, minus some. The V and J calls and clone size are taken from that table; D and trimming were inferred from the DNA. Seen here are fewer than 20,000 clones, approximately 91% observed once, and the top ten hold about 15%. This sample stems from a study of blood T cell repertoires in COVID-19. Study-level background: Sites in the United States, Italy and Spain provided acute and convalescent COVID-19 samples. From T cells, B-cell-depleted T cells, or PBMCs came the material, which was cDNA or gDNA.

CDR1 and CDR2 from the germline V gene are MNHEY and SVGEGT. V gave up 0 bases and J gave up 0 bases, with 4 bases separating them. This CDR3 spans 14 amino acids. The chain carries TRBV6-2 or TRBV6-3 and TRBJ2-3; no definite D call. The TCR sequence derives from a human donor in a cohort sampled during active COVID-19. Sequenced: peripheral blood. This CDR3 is CASSYSTSTDTQYF. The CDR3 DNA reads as TGTGCCAGCAGTTACTCGACTAGCACAGATACGCAGTATTTT.